This is a list of T cell receptor beta chains from one sample in a study of blood T cell repertoires in COVID-19. Produced via immunoSEQ multiplex PCR; TCRdb's table is partial and in-frame only. Of more than 90,000 clones in the sample, about 85% are singletons; the top ten hold 35% to 45%. Sequencing was carried out using peripheral blood. These receptors originate from a man of 80 years or more with acute or convalescent COVID-19. Both conserved end residues are part of each CDR3. D genes are given only for firm matches. A row's size may be missing; if present it is once, few, many or a size class.

TRBV29-1	TRBJ2-1	TRBD1	NA	TGCAGCGTTGGGACAGGGTATAATGAGCAGTTCTTC	CSVGTGYNEQFF
TRBV9	TRBJ1-1	NA	NA	TGTGCCAGCAGCGTTACATTGAACACTGAAGCTTTCTTT	CASSVTLNTEAFF
TRBV6-1	TRBJ2-4	TRBD1	NA	TGTGCCAGCAGTGAATTCCCCAGACAGGGCTCCAAAAACATTCAGTACTTC	CASSEFPRQGSKNIQYF
TRBV5-4	TRBJ2-1	TRBD1	NA	TGTGCCAGCAGCTCGGGGGACAGGAGCTCCTACAATGAGCAGTTCTTC	CASSSGDRSSYNEQFF
TRBV5-6	TRBJ1-2	NA	NA	TGTGCCAGCAGCTTGGCGGGTGGCTACACCTTC	CASSLAGGYTF
TRBV2	TRBJ2-1	TRBD2	few	TGTGCCAGCAGGGGACTAGCAATCTACAATGAGCAGTTCTTC	CASRGLAIYNEQFF
TRBV5-6	TRBJ2-5	NA	NA	TGTGCCAGCAGCCCCCTGGGGCCCGGCGTTGGCCAAGAGACCCAGTACTTC	CASSPLGPGVGQETQYF
TRBV10-3	TRBJ2-2	TRBD2	NA	TGTGCCATCAGTAGACTAGCGGAAAACACCGGGGAGCTGTTTTTT	CAISRLAENTGELFF
TRBV30	TRBJ1-1	TRBD1	NA	TGTGCCTGGAGTCCGGGGACAGCTGAAGCTTTCTTT	CAWSPGTAEAFF
TRBV9	TRBJ2-7	TRBD2	NA	TGTGCCAGCAGCGTAGGGGAGCGGGAAGCCTACGAGCAGTACTTC	CASSVGEREAYEQYF
TRBV19	TRBJ1-2	TRBD1	NA	TGTGCCAGTAGTCCCTCGGGACAGGGTCCTGGCTACACCTTC	CASSPSGQGPGYTF